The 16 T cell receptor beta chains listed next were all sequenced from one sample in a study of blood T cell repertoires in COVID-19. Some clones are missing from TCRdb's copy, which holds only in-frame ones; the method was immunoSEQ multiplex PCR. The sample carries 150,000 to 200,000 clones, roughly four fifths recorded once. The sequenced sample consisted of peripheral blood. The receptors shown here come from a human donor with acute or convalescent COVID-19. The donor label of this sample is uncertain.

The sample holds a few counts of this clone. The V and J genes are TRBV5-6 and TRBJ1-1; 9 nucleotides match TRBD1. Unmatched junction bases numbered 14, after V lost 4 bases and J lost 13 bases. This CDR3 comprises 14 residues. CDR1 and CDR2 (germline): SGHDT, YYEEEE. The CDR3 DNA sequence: TGTGCCAGCAGCCTGGCACGGACAGGGGCGGGCGGTTTCTTT. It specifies CASSLARTGAGGFF.

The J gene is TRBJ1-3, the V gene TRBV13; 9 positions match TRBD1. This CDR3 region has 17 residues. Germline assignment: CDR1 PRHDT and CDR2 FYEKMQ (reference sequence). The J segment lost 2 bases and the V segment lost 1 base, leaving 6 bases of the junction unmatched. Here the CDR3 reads CASSLEVTGGAGNTIYF. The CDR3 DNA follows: TGTGCCAGCAGCTTAGAGGTCACAGGGGGCGCTGGAAACACCATATATTTT.

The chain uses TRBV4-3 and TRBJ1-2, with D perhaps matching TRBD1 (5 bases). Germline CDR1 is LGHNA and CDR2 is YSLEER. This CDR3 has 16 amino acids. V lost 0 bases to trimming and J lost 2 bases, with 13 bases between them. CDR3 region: CASSQDGGEGNYGYTF. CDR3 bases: TGCGCCAGCAGCCAAGATGGGGGGGAGGGGAACTATGGCTACACCTTC.

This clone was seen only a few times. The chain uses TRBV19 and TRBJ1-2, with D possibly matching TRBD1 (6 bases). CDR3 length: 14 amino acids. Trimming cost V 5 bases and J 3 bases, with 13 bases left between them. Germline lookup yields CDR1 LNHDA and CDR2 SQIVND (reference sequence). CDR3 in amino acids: CASSVPYRDYGYTF. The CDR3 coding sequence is TGTGCCAGTAGTGTCCCGTACAGGGACTATGGCTACACCTTC.

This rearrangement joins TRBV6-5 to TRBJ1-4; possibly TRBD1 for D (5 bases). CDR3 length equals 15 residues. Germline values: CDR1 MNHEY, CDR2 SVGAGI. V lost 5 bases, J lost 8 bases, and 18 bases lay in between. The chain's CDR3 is CASSPEGTYGEKLFF. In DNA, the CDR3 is TGTGCCAGCAGTCCCGAGGGGACTTACGGCGAAAAACTGTTTTTT.

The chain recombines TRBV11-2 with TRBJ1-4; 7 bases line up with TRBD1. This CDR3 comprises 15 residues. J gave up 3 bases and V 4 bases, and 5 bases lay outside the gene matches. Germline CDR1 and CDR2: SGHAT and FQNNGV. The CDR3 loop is CASSSRQGPNEKLFF. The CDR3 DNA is TGTGCCAGCAGCTCCCGACAGGGCCCTAATGAAAAACTGTTTTTT.

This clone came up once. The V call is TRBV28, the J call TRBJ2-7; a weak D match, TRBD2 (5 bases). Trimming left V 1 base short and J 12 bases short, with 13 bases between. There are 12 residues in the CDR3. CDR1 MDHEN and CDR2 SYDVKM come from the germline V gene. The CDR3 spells CASSLSGGLAYF. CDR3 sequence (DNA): TGTGCCAGCAGTTTATCGGGCGGGCTCGCGTACTTC.

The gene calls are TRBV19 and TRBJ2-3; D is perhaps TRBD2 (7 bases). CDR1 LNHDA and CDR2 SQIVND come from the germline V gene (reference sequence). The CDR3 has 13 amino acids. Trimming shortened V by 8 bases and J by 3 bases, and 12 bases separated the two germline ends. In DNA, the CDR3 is TGTGCCAGTGGGGGGGCGCCTACAGATACGCAGTATTTT. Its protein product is CASGGAPTDTQYF.

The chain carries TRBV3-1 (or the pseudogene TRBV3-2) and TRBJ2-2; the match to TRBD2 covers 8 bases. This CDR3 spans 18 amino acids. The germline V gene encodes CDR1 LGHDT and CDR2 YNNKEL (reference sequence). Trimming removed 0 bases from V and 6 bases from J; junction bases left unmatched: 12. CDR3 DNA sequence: TGTGCCAGCAGCCAAGAACCTCTCGGGAGGGGTAACGCCGGGGAGCTGTTTTTT. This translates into CASSQEPLGRGNAGELFF.

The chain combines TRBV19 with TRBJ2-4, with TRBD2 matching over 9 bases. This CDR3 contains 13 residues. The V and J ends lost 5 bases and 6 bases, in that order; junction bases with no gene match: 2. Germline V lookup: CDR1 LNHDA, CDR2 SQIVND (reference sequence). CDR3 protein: CASSPTSGNIQYF. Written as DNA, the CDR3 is TGTGCCAGTAGTCCGACTAGCGGAAACATTCAGTACTTC.

This CDR3 reads CASSRQGPSPYEQYF. For the CDR3, the DNA is TGTGCCAGCAGTAGACAGGGCCCTAGCCCCTACGAGCAGTACTTC. The chain uses TRBV6-5 and TRBJ2-7; 7 bases align to TRBD1. V trimming: 5 bases; J trimming: 2 bases; junction bases outside the gene matches: 9. The length of the CDR3 is 15 residues. Looked up from germline, CDR1 is MNHEY and CDR2 is SVGAGI.

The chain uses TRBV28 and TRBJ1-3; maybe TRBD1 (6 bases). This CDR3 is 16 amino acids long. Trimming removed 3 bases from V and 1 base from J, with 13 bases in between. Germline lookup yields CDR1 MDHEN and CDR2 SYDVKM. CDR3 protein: CASSFLVGASGNTIYF. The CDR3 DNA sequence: TGTGCCAGCAGTTTCCTCGTGGGGGCATCTGGAAACACCATATATTTT.

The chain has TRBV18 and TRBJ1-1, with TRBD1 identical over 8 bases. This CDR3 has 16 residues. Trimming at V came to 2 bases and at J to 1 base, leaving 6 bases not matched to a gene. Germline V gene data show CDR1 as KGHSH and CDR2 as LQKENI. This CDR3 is CASSPSGGARNTEAFF. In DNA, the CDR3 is TGTGCCAGCTCACCATCAGGGGGCGCGAGGAACACTGAAGCTTTCTTT.

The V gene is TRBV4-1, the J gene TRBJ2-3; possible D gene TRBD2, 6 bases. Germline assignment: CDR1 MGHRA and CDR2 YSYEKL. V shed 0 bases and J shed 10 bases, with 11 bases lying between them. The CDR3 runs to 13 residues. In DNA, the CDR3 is TGCGCCAGCAGCCAAGATCGGGGGTGGGCGCAGTATTTT. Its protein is CASSQDRGWAQYF.

CDR3 bases: TGTGCCAGCAGCCAAGAAGTCGGATCTAGCGCAAGCTCCTACGAGCAGTACTTC. Amino acid sequence: CASSQEVGSSASSYEQYF. The rearrangement links TRBV4-2 to TRBJ2-7, with D possibly TRBD2 on 6 matching bases. Germline V CDR1 and CDR2: LGHNA, YNFKEQ. The germline V and J ends were trimmed by 0 bases and 0 bases, with 18 bases remaining between them. The CDR3 has 18 residues.

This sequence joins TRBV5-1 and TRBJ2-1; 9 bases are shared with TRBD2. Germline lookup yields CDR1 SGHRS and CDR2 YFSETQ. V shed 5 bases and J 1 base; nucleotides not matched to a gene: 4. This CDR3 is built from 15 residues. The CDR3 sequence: CASRREGGSYNEQFF. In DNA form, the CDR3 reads TGCGCCAGCAGGCGGGAGGGAGGGTCCTACAATGAGCAGTTCTTC.